The 29 T cell receptor beta chains below all came from one sample that was sequenced in a study of T-cell reconstitution after alpha-beta-depleted transplantation in children. TCRbeta library preparation incorporated unique molecular identifiers. TCRdb redid the calling of the PCR reads with MiXCR, one entry per CDR3 protein. The table shows 600,000 to 700,000 distinct CDR3 sequences, with over 10% occurring only once. Material: PBMCs, obtained before TCRalphabeta/CD19-depleted stem cell transplant. The receptors originated from a girl aged 2-10 years with congenital amegakaryocytic thrombocytopenia, due to receive a stem cell transplant.

The CDR3, as DNA: TGTGCCACCAGCAGCAGACTAGTTGTCAGCACAGATACGCAGTATTTT. Translated: CATSSRLVVSTDTQYF. This chain joins TRBV15 and TRBJ2-3, with D maybe TRBD2 (6 bases). Per germline, CDR1 LNHNV and CDR2 YYDKDF (reference sequence). This CDR3 comprises 16 residues. Trimming cost V 3 bases and J 0 bases, with 13 bases left between them.

In its sample, this clonotype was seen many times. The chain joins TRBV7-9 to TRBJ2-1; perhaps D is TRBD1 or TRBD2 (5 bases each). Germline V lookup: CDR1 SEHNR, CDR2 FQNEAQ (reference sequence). The length of the CDR3 is 15 residues. V lost 3 bases and J lost 5, with 14 bases in between. The CDR3 coding sequence is TGTGCCAGCAGCTTCCAGGACTGGGGGAACAATGAGCAGTTCTTC. It specifies CASSFQDWGNNEQFF.

This clonotype was detected ten times or more. This chain joins TRBV20-1 and TRBJ1-6, with D uncertain. V shed 0 bases and J shed 8 bases, with 14 bases lying between them. Germline V gene sequence: CDR1 DFQATT, CDR2 SNEGSKA (reference sequence). CDR3 length: 15 amino acids. The CDR3 reads CSARERVIGYSPLHF. CDR3 in DNA: TGCAGTGCTAGAGAGCGGGTAATAGGGTATTCACCCCTCCACTTT.

For this clonotype: A read error may produce the germline difference seen at one junction end. This sequence joins TRBV6-5 and TRBJ1-1; a possible D gene is TRBD1 (5 bases). Germline assignment: CDR1 MNHEY and CDR2 SVGAGI. The CDR3 loop spans 14 amino acids. The CDR3 nucleotides are TGTGCCTGCAGTTATGACGGGGCTGGCACTGAAGCTTTCTTT. Its translation: CACSYDGAGTEAFF.

Notes on this clonotype: The junction departs from the called germline gene at one end, perhaps through a read error. This chain links TRBV20-1 with TRBJ2-1; D may be TRBD2 (5 bases). CDR1 and CDR2 from the germline V gene are DFQATT and SNEGSKA (reference sequence). The CDR3 extends over 14 amino acids. The CDR3 nucleotides read TGCAGTGGACCCACCGGGGAAAACTACAATGAGCAGCTCTTC. Translation gives CSGPTGENYNEQLF.

This clonotype was recorded at least ten times. The rearrangement links TRBV20-1 to TRBJ1-4; 9 bases match TRBD1. Trimming cost V 5 bases and J 1 base; bases outside gene matches: 17. The CDR3 consists of 19 residues. Germline-derived CDR1 and CDR2 are DFQATT and SNEGSKA (reference sequence). The CDR3 loop is CSARNTGGKREETNEKLFF. The CDR3 DNA sequence: TGCAGTGCTCGAAATACAGGGGGCAAGAGGGAGGAAACTAATGAAAAACTGTTTTTT.

The V and J genes are TRBV5-1 and TRBJ2-1, with TRBD2 matching 8 bases. The germline gives CDR1 SGHRS, CDR2 YFSETQ. This CDR3 has 16 amino acids. The J segment lost 3 bases and the V segment lost 0 bases, leaving 5 bases of the junction unmatched. The CDR3 coding sequence is TGCGCCAGCAGCTTGGCCCGGGAGGGCCTCTACAATGAGCAGTTCTTC. Translating gives CASSLAREGLYNEQFF.

This clonotype showed up many times. The chain is built from TRBV28 and TRBJ2-1; 8 bases match TRBD2. The junction had 11 bases not matched to a gene; V was cut back by 5 bases and J by 2 bases. The CDR3 is 17 residues long. Germline CDR1 is MDHEN and CDR2 is SYDVKM. CDR3 bases: TGTGCCAGCAGTGTACACCAGCGGGAGTTCCCCTACAATGAGCAGTTCTTC. This gives the protein CASSVHQREFPYNEQFF.

This clonotype was counted only a few times. This chain connects TRBV3-1 to TRBJ1-1, with no clear D. Germline CDR1 reads LGHDT; CDR2 reads YNNKEL (reference sequence). Trimming pared 5 bases from V and 7 bases from J, leaving 11 bases between. The CDR3 is made up of 12 amino acids. The chain's CDR3 is CASSTGRIEAFF. The CDR3 region has the DNA TGTGCCAGCAGCACCGGACGGATTGAAGCTTTCTTT.

The chain is built from TRBV29-1 and TRBJ2-2; D is undetermined. From germline, CDR1 is SQVTM and CDR2 ANQGSEA. The CDR3 covers 11 residues. V dropped 5 bases and J dropped 7 bases, with 8 bases sitting between them. CDR3 amino acids: CSVFGRGELFF. Written as DNA, the CDR3 is TGCAGCGTTTTCGGACGCGGGGAGCTGTTTTTT.

This clonotype has a count of ten or more. V is TRBV20-1 and J is TRBJ2-3, with D possibly TRBD2 on 6 matching bases. The CDR3 covers 13 residues. Germline loops: CDR1 DFQATT, CDR2 SNEGSKA (reference sequence). Deletions cut 7 bases from V and 1 base from J, with 12 bases between. CDR3 in DNA: TGCAGTGGACGGGGGACTGGCACAGATACGCAGTATTTT. The encoded protein is CSGRGTGTDTQYF.

This clonotype has just a few counts. The genes are TRBV18 and TRBJ2-3; 9 bases line up with TRBD2. V was clipped by 4 bases and J by 2 bases; unmatched bases: 4. This CDR3 spans 15 amino acids. Germline CDR1 is KGHSH and CDR2 is LQKENI. The CDR3 protein is CASSQTSGTTDTQYF. The CDR3 nucleotides are TGTGCCAGCTCACAGACTAGCGGCACCACAGATACGCAGTATTTT.

As for this clonotype: A much bigger clone sits one base away, suggesting this may be a read error. This chain links TRBV29-1 with TRBJ2-1; 13 positions agree with TRBD2. V shed 5 bases and J 10 bases; nucleotides not matched to a gene: 11. Germline V gene lookup returns CDR1 SQVTM and CDR2 ANQGSEA. The CDR3 is made up of 15 amino acids. The CDR3 coding sequence is TGCAGCGTTCCACGTCGGACTAGCGGGAGCAGCGAGCAGTTCTTC. It translates to CSVPRRTSGSSEQFF.

This clonotype was found many times. V and J are TRBV3-1 and TRBJ1-2; D is undetermined. The CDR3 consists of 14 residues. V lost 3 bases, J lost 0 bases, and 8 bases lay in between. CDR1 is LGHDT and CDR2 is YNNKEL in the germline V gene (reference sequence). CDR3 sequence (DNA): TGTGCCAGCAGCCAGCTTTTCGCTAACTATGGCTACACCTTC. Translation gives CASSQLFANYGYTF. The entire variable domain, with the rest obtained from reference TRBV3-1 and TRBJ1-2, is as follows: DTAVSQTPKYLVTQMGNDKSIKCEQNLGHDTMYWYKQDSKKFLKIMFSYNNKELIINETVPNRFSPKSPDKAHLNLHINSLELGDSAVYFCASSQLFANYGYTFGSGTRLTVV.

This clonotype was found many times. The V call is TRBV20-1, the J call TRBJ1-2; D unresolved. Germline assignment: CDR1 DFQATT and CDR2 SNEGSKA (reference sequence). This CDR3 comprises 13 residues. Trimming took 4 bases from V and 8 from J, leaving 17 bases between them. In DNA form, the CDR3 reads TGCAGTGCTAAGGCCCTGGGTCCTAGGGGCTACACCTTC. It translates to CSAKALGPRGYTF.

This clonotype was counted at least ten times. This chain connects TRBV7-9 to TRBJ2-2; TRBD2 matches 7 bases. Unmatched junction bases numbered 9, after V lost 6 bases and J lost 5 bases. Germline CDR1 reads SEHNR; CDR2 reads FQNEAQ (reference sequence). The CDR3 runs to 15 residues. For the CDR3, the DNA is TGTGCCAGCAGTCGCCCGGGAGGTGATACCGGGGAGCTGTTTTTT. Encoded protein: CASSRPGGDTGELFF.

The CDR3 bases are TGCAGCGTTACTACAGGGGGCCCTCGGGAAAAACTGTTTTTT. It translates to CSVTTGGPREKLFF. The chain combines TRBV29-1 with TRBJ1-4, with 9 bases fitting TRBD1. Germline trimming cut 5 bases from V and 8 bases from J; bases unmatched to any gene: 9. The CDR3 consists of 14 residues. The V gene's germline CDR1 is SQVTM and CDR2 ANQGSEA.

This clonotype was found a few times. The chain combines TRBV6-1 with TRBJ1-2; maybe TRBD1 (5 bases). The germline gives CDR1 MNHNS, CDR2 SASEGT. The CDR3 extends over 15 amino acids. With 1 base removed from V and 2 bases from J, the gap between germline ends came to 11 bases. CDR3 sequence: CASSEVAGNNYGYTF. The CDR3 DNA follows: TGTGCCAGCAGTGAAGTGGCAGGGAACAACTATGGCTACACCTTC.

This clonotype was picked up many times. The J gene is TRBJ2-1, the V gene TRBV25-1; TRBD2 matches 14 bases. This CDR3 contains 20 residues. The junction had 16 bases not matched to a gene; V was cut back by 5 bases and J by 4 bases. Germline CDR1 reads MGHDK; CDR2 reads SYGVNS. The chain's CDR3 is CASSHGTSGRHLFNYNEQFF. The CDR3 nucleotides are TGTGCCAGCAGTCACGGGACTAGCGGGAGACACCTATTTAATTACAATGAGCAGTTCTTC.

In nucleotides, the CDR3 is TGCGCCAGCAGCTTCGGGGACAGCCCTTCGGGGGCTTTCTTT. It yields the protein CASSFGDSPSGAFF. The chain combines TRBV5-1 with TRBJ1-1, with TRBD1 identical over 7 bases. The trim removed 2 bases at V and 11 bases at J, leaving 12 bases unmatched. The CDR3 consists of 14 residues. The germline CDR1 and CDR2 sequences are SGHRS and YFSETQ.

This clonotype has a count of ten or more. The genes are TRBV12-3 or TRBV12-4 and TRBJ2-1; 8 nucleotides align to TRBD2. The J segment lost 3 bases and the V segment lost 8 bases, leaving 9 bases of the junction unmatched. CDR3 size: 15 residues. CDR3 protein: CASGRTGTSYNEQFF. DNA for the CDR3: TGTGCCAGCGGCCGCACCGGGACTAGCTACAATGAGCAGTTCTTC.

J is TRBJ2-5 and V is TRBV3-1; tentatively, D is TRBD2 (5 bases). This CDR3 is 15 amino acids long. The ends were cut back, 2 bases at V and 1 base at J, with 11 bases in the middle. Germline V CDR1 and CDR2: LGHDT, YNNKEL (reference sequence). The DNA for the CDR3 is TGTGCCAGCAGCCAAATAACGGGAAGCCAAGAGACCCAGTACTTC. Encoded protein: CASSQITGSQETQYF.

The sample holds many counts of this clonotype. The genes are TRBV12-3 or TRBV12-4 and TRBJ2-2, with D unclear. The CDR3 runs to 16 residues. V gave up 8 bases and J gave up 5 bases, with 21 bases separating them. CDR3 bases: TGTGCCAGCTCTTCAAGGGCGCTACTAACTACCGGGGAGCTGTTTTTT. Translating gives CASSSRALLTTGELFF.

V is TRBV20-1 and J is TRBJ2-6; no reliable D call. Germline V gene data show CDR1 as DFQATT and CDR2 as SNEGSKA (reference sequence). With 6 bases removed from V and 0 bases from J, the gap between germline ends came to 18 bases. The CDR3 consists of 17 residues. As DNA, the CDR3 is TGCAGTGCCCAACGCGGCCCCCCAGACTCTGGGGCCAACGTCCTGACTTTC. The encoded protein is CSAQRGPPDSGANVLTF.

This clonotype was counted many times. The chain couples TRBV6-5 to TRBJ2-7, with 12 bases that match TRBD2. Germline V gene sequence: CDR1 MNHEY, CDR2 SVGAGI. The CDR3 spans 15 residues. V lost 2 bases to trimming and J lost 6 bases; unmatched junction nucleotides: 5. CDR3 in DNA: TGTGCCAGCAGTTACATCTCTAGCGGGAGGGGCGAGCAGTACTTC. It codes for CASSYISSGRGEQYF.

This clonotype came up a few times. This chain uses TRBV7-9 with TRBJ1-4; a possible D gene is TRBD1 (6 bases). This CDR3 region has 14 residues. Germline CDR1 reads SEHNR; CDR2 reads FQNEAQ (reference sequence). The V end was cut by 5 bases, the J end by 6 bases, with 13 bases between. The chain's CDR3 is CASSRPGDDEKLFF. The CDR3 DNA reads TGTGCCAGCAGCCGCCCAGGGGATGATGAAAAACTGTTTTTT.

In this sample, this clonotype turned up a few times. The chain employs TRBV5-4 and TRBJ2-3, with a possible D match to TRBD2 (5 bases). The germline V gene encodes CDR1 SGHNT and CDR2 YYREEE (reference sequence). The CDR3 extends over 13 amino acids. V lost 2 bases, J lost 2 bases, and 6 bases lay in between. The CDR3 DNA sequence: TGTGCCAGCAGCTTCCGGGACACAGATACGCAGTATTTT. This codes for CASSFRDTDTQYF.

V gene TRBV28 combines with J gene TRBJ2-1, with D tentatively TRBD1 (6 bases). The germline gives CDR1 MDHEN, CDR2 SYDVKM. Trimming cost V 7 bases and J 7 bases, with 11 bases left between them. This CDR3 region has 12 residues. CDR3 in amino acids: CASKQGRNEQFF. CDR3 in DNA: TGTGCCAGCAAACAGGGAAGAAATGAGCAGTTCTTC.

In its sample, this clonotype was seen many times. Compared with germline, one end of the junction differs, possibly owing to a read error. This chain joins TRBV20-1 and TRBJ1-2; D is possibly TRBD1 (5 bases). Germline V CDR1 and CDR2: DFQATT, SNEGSKA (reference sequence). The CDR3 runs 12 residues. The CDR3: CSARGTPRGYTF. CDR3 in DNA: TGCAGTGCCAGAGGGACCCCCCGGGGCTACACCTTC.